This entry features one T cell receptor (beta chain) sequence. Its antigen is not known. The CDR3 consists of 16 residues. Germline CDR1 SGHTA, CDR2 FQGTGA. V was clipped by 2 bases and J by 5 bases, with 17 bases between them. PCR used 60 Vbeta primers and 13 Jbeta primers. Only in-frame clones appear in the TCRdb table, and some are missing; sequencing was by immunoSEQ multiplex PCR. The data hold over 200,000 clones, with about 72% observed a single time. This record belongs to a study of cytomegalovirus exposure and HLA in healthy donors. Study-level points and caveats: About 87% or about 30% of the time was how often most TCR beta V segments were productive, according to an earlier analysis. In a later analysis, TCR beta V- and J-gene trimming showed a link to a missense DCLRE1C variant.

This rearrangement joins TRBV7-3 to TRBJ2-3; a weak D match, TRBD2 (6 bases). The receptor was derived from a male donor in good health and CMV-seronegative. Source material: PBMCs. The CDR3 DNA follows: TGTGCCAGCAGCTTATTATGGACGGGAGACATAGATACGCAGTATTTT. Protein sequence: CASSLLWTGDIDTQYF. Supplemented by reference TRBV7-3 and TRBJ2-3, the full variable domain reads GAGVSQTPSNKVTEKGKYVELRCDPISGHTALYWYRQSLGQGPEFLIYFQGTGAADDSGLPNDRFFAVRPEGSVSTLKIQRTERGDSAVYLCASSLLWTGDIDTQYFGPGTRLTVL.